The clone carrying this T cell receptor beta chain showed up many times. Its matching antigen is unknown. These data originate in a study of spatial heterogeneity in lung cancer. The V segment lost 6 bases and the J segment 7 bases; nucleotides outside the gene matches: 8. There are 14 residues in the CDR3. The germline gives CDR1 SQVTM, CDR2 ANQGSEA. Findings and limits, study-wide: Ubiquitous expanded tumor TCRs appeared in blood more at resection than follow-up.

A distinct unique molecular identifier was carried by each TCR cDNA molecule. TCRdb ran MiXCR on the 5' RACE reads and lists one entry per CDR3 protein. The top ten hold 33% of the sample, which has roughly 15,000 distinct CDR3 sequences, 7.5% to 8.5% seen once. Time point here: sample taken at primary tumor resection. The input material, whole RNA from tumor, nontumor lung or frozen PBMC, was sequenced unsorted. Sample: PBMCs, taken at surgery. J is TRBJ1-5 and V is TRBV29-1; 11 positions match TRBD1. This sequence was found in a female donor with early-stage non-small cell lung cancer. In DNA form, the CDR3 reads TGCAGCGTCCAATCCGGGACAGGGGGGCAGCCCCAGCATTTT. Encoded protein: CSVQSGTGGQPQHF.